This is a list of T cell receptor beta chains from one sample in a study of T cell repertoires in cytomegalovirus infection. TCRdb reprocessed the reads with MiXCR, giving one entry per CDR3 protein. In the table there are some 600,000 distinct CDR3 sequences, 20% to 25% of which are singletons. The specimen was CD8+ T cells from PBMCs. These receptors all stem from a human donor in good health (CMV status not recorded). Some clones in this sample may be carry-over from other donors' samples. Each CDR3 is given with its conserved first and last residue. D genes are given only for firm matches. Size tells how often a clone was seen (once, few, many) or the class of an expanded clone, and some rows leave it out.

NA	TRBV2	NA	TRBJ2-7	CASNPDPLYEQYF	TGTGCCAGCAACCCCGACCCGCTCTACGAGCAGTACTTC
NA	TRBV29-1	NA	TRBJ1-1	CSVGGRSNTEAFF	TGCAGCGTTGGGGGACGGTCGAACACTGAAGCTTTCTTT
NA	TRBV7-8	many	TRBJ2-1	CATSGPSKYNEQFF	TGTGCCACCTCCGGGCCGTCCAAATACAATGAGCAGTTCTTC
NA	TRBV7-7	many	TRBJ2-2	CASSPGPTNTGELFF	TGTGCTAGCAGCCCGGGACCCACGAACACCGGGGAGCTGTTTTTT
NA	TRBV7-9	NA	TRBJ2-5	CASSHPGHDQGTQYF	TGTGCCAGCAGCCACCCAGGACACGACCAAGGGACCCAGTACTTC
NA	TRBV7-9	NA	TRBJ2-7	CASSPPSGGSYEQYF	TGTGCCAGCAGCCCCCCCTCAGGGGGGTCCTACGAGCAGTACTTC
NA	TRBV28	few	TRBJ1-3	CASSTRRGNSGNTIYF	TGTGCCAGCTCAACCCGACGGGGCAACTCTGGAAACACCATATATTTT
NA	TRBV14	NA	TRBJ2-7	CASSQGGPSIYEQYF	TGTGCCAGCAGCCAAGGGGGCCCCTCCATCTACGAGCAGTACTTC
NA	TRBV6-5	NA	TRBJ1-1	CASSCSLNTEAFF	TGTGCCAGCAGTTGCTCCTTGAACACTGAAGCTTTCTTT
TRBD2	TRBV7-6	many	TRBJ2-1	CASSPGLAADEQFF	TGTGCCAGCAGCCCGGGACTAGCGGCGGATGAGCAGTTCTTC
NA	TRBV24-1	NA	TRBJ2-1	CATGDSYNEQFF	TGTGCCACCGGCGACAGCTACAATGAGCAGTTCTTC
TRBD2	TRBV20-1	NA	TRBJ2-7	CSASGGTSGNYEQYF	TGCAGTGCTAGCGGTGGGACTAGCGGGAATTACGAGCAGTACTTC
NA	TRBV7-9	many	TRBJ1-4	CASSSPLANEKLFF	TGTGCCAGCAGCTCACCTCTAGCTAATGAAAAACTGTTTTTT
TRBD1	TRBV7-6	many	TRBJ2-5	CASSPGTGGMETQYF	TGTGCCAGCAGCCCCGGGACAGGGGGTATGGAGACCCAGTACTTC
NA	TRBV7-2	once	TRBJ2-3	CVSSPRRLDTQYF	TGTGTCAGCAGTCCGAGACGACTAGATACGCAGTATTTT
NA	TRBV28	NA	TRBJ1-1	CASSLYPRGTEAFF	TGTGCCAGCAGTCTGTATCCTCGGGGCACTGAAGCTTTCTTT
TRBD2	TRBV9	NA	TRBJ2-2	CASSVIPGLAGSGELFF	TGTGCCAGCAGCGTAATCCCGGGACTAGCGGGGTCCGGGGAGCTGTTTTTT
NA	TRBV6-6	many	TRBJ2-7	CASSKTGEGYEQYF	TGTGCCAGCAGTAAGACAGGGGAGGGCTACGAGCAGTACTTC
NA	TRBV6-2/TRBV6-3	NA	TRBJ2-2	CASSPAWQGFGGELFF	TGTGCCAGCAGTCCCGCCTGGCAGGGGTTCGGCGGGGAGCTGTTTTTT
NA	TRBV18	NA	TRBJ2-7	CASSPMDRASSYEQYF	TGTGCCAGCTCACCGATGGACAGAGCTTCCTCCTACGAGCAGTACTTC
NA	TRBV3-1	NA	TRBJ2-5	CASSALAGEVKETQYF	TGTGCCAGCAGCGCTCTTGCAGGGGAGGTCAAAGAGACCCAGTACTTC
NA	TRBV7-7	many	TRBJ2-3	CASSLDTGSGTDTQYF	TGTGCTAGCAGCTTAGATACCGGGAGCGGCACAGATACGCAGTATTTT
NA	TRBV7-2	many	TRBJ2-3	CASSSEATRGDTQYF	TGTGCCAGCAGCTCCGAAGCGACCCGGGGTGATACGCAGTATTTT
NA	TRBV4-1	NA	TRBJ2-1	CASSQDRATGNEQFF	TGCGCCAGCAGCCAAGATAGGGCAACGGGGAATGAGCAGTTCTTC
TRBD1	TRBV6-5	NA	TRBJ2-7	CASCRQGTYEQYF	TGTGCCAGCTGCCGACAGGGGACCTACGAGCAGTACTTC
TRBD1	TRBV28	NA	TRBJ1-5	CASSLFATGSSGQPQHF	TGTGCCAGCAGCCTTTTTGCGACAGGGAGTAGCGGTCAGCCCCAGCATTTT
NA	TRBV12-3/TRBV12-4	NA	TRBJ1-4	CASSAPGAANEKLFF	TGTGCCAGCTCTGCCCCGGGAGCGGCTAATGAAAAACTGTTTTTT
NA	TRBV6-2/TRBV6-3	many	TRBJ2-3	CASSDQGRTASTDTQYF	TGTGCCAGCAGCGATCAAGGACGGACAGCTAGCACAGATACGCAGTATTTT
TRBD1	TRBV19	NA	TRBJ2-5	CASSDRGAGETQYF	TGTGCCAGTTCCGACAGGGGAGCCGGGGAGACCCAGTACTTC
NA	TRBV19	few	TRBJ2-3	CASSLERRFPQYF	TGTGCCAGTAGTTTAGAGCGTCGGTTCCCGCAGTATTTT
TRBD1	TRBV7-9	many	TRBJ2-3	CASSSDRGPSRGSQYF	TGTGCCAGCAGCTCCGACAGGGGGCCCTCACGGGGGTCGCAGTATTTT
TRBD1	TRBV28	few	TRBJ1-1	CASTSGRTGDWAEAFF	TGTGCCAGCACCTCCGGGAGGACAGGGGATTGGGCTGAAGCTTTCTTT
NA	TRBV20-1	few	TRBJ2-5	CSAPPPNGETQYF	TGCAGTGCTCCCCCCCCCAACGGAGAGACCCAGTACTTC
NA	TRBV5-1	few	TRBJ1-1	CASSRKRAEKAFF	TGCGCCAGCAGCCGTAAAAGGGCGGAAAAAGCTTTCTTT
TRBD1	TRBV12-3/TRBV12-4	NA	TRBJ1-2	CASSFSATGGNYGYTF	TGTGCCAGCAGTTTCTCAGCGACAGGGGGGAACTATGGCTACACCTTC
NA	TRBV7-9	NA	TRBJ2-1	CASRRKDEQFF	TGTGCCAGCCGGCGGAAGGATGAGCAGTTCTTC
NA	TRBV25-1	NA	TRBJ2-1	CASTGRYTPNEQFF	TGTGCCAGCACCGGAAGGTACACCCCCAATGAGCAGTTCTTC
NA	TRBV7-6	NA	TRBJ1-4	CASSLGGINEKLFF	TGTGCCAGCAGCTTAGGGGGGATTAATGAAAAACTGTTTTTT
NA	TRBV28	NA	TRBJ2-4	CASSTLWLDKNIQYF	TGTGCCAGCAGTACGCTTTGGTTGGACAAAAACATTCAGTACTTC
NA	TRBV29-1	once	TRBJ1-2	CSGTGTHGYTF	TGCAGCGGAACAGGGACCCATGGCTACACCTTC
TRBD2	TRBV3-1	few	TRBJ2-1	CASSQDLAGTSAINEQFF	TGTGCCAGCAGCCAAGACCTCGCCGGGACTAGCGCTATCAATGAGCAGTTCTTC
NA	TRBV6-1	NA	TRBJ2-5	CASSSRLLPGTQYF	TGTGCCAGCAGTTCCCGACTGCTTCCCGGGACCCAGTACTTC
NA	TRBV6-5	few	TRBJ2-1	CASRQGMERNEQFF	TGTGCCAGCAGGCAGGGCATGGAGAGAAATGAGCAGTTCTTC
NA	TRBV7-3	NA	TRBJ2-1	CASSSEPGSYNEQFF	TGTGCCAGCAGCTCGGAGCCGGGGTCCTACAATGAGCAGTTCTTC
NA	TRBV7-9	many	TRBJ1-2	CASSLGSRGASDGYTF	TGTGCCAGCAGCTTAGGAAGTAGGGGGGCCTCGGACGGCTACACCTTC
NA	TRBV7-6	NA	TRBJ2-6	CASGVNVLTF	TGTGCCTCTGGGGTCAACGTCCTGACTTTC
NA	TRBV20-1	NA	TRBJ2-1	CSARDRDGTYNEQFF	TGCAGTGCTAGAGACCGGGACGGTACCTACAATGAGCAGTTCTTC
TRBD2	TRBV4-3	NA	TRBJ2-5	CASSQELAGGPGETQYF	TGCGCCAGCAGCCAAGAACTAGCGGGGGGGCCGGGAGAGACCCAGTACTTC
NA	TRBV7-2	many	TRBJ1-2	CASSPGPTDYGYTF	TGTGCCAGCAGCCCTGGACCTACCGACTATGGCTACACCTTC
TRBD1	TRBV18	NA	TRBJ1-6	CTSSPNRDSKNSPLHF	TGTACCAGCTCACCCAATCGGGACAGTAAAAATTCACCCCTCCACTTT